One and the same sample provided the 28 T cell receptor beta chains below, sequenced in a study of T-cell memory formation after mild COVID-19. TCRdb re-analysed the 5' RACE reads in MiXCR, keeping a single row per CDR3 protein. Of around 340,000 distinct CDR3 sequences in the sample, around 15% were seen once. The sample taken for sequencing was PBMCs or a T cell subset sorted from them (not recorded which). These receptors originate from a young man who had mild COVID-19 (a few samples of this study predate the infection). Cell type and time point are not known.

This clonotype was recorded at least ten times. The CDR3 protein is CASSYGLAGGETQYF. The CDR3 coding sequence is TGTGCCAGCAGTTACGGCCTAGCGGGGGGGGAGACCCAGTACTTC. The gene calls are TRBV6-5 and TRBJ2-5, with 12 bases that match TRBD2. This CDR3 region has 15 residues. J was trimmed by 5 bases and V by 2 bases; bases with no gene match: 3. The germline CDR1 and CDR2 sequences are MNHEY and SVGAGI.

The V call is TRBV7-9, the J call TRBJ2-5; D is possibly TRBD1 (6 bases). Germline CDR1 is SEHNR and CDR2 is FQNEAQ (reference sequence). V lost 3 bases to trimming and J lost 6 bases, with 11 bases between them. The CDR3 spans 13 residues. The CDR3 coding sequence is TGTGCCAGCAGCTTTGGGACAAGACAGACCCAGTACTTC. Its translation is CASSFGTRQTQYF. The full variable domain, rest sourced from reference TRBV7-9 and TRBJ2-5, is DTGVSQNPRHKITKRGQNVTFRCDPISEHNRLYWYRQTLGQGPEFLTYFQNEAQLEKSRLLSDRFSAERPKGSFSTLEIQRTEQGDSAMYLCASSFGTRQTQYFGPGTRLLVL.

This clonotype was counted a few times. V gene TRBV4-2 combines with J gene TRBJ1-2; D gene ambiguous. CDR3 length: 12 residues. The germline V gene has CDR1 LGHNA and CDR2 YNFKEQ. V was shortened by 2 bases and J by 4 bases, with 5 bases between the two germline ends. CDR3: CASSQLTYGYTF. CDR3 sequence (DNA): TGTGCCAGCAGCCAACTCACCTATGGCTACACCTTC.

The chain is built from TRBV6-2 or TRBV6-3 and TRBJ2-2; D uncertain. Trimming shortened V by 6 bases and J by 6 bases, and 8 bases separated the two germline ends. CDR3 length: 12 residues. CDR1 and CDR2 (germline): MNHEY, SVGEGT. CDR3 in DNA: TGTGCCAGCAGACCACCCGCCGGGGAGCTGTTTTTT. It yields the protein CASRPPAGELFF.

The chain couples TRBV4-2 to TRBJ1-1, with D uncertain. V was pared by 4 bases and J by 2 bases, with 14 bases between. From germline, CDR1 is LGHNA and CDR2 YNFKEQ. CDR3 length equals 15 residues. The CDR3 sequence: CASSRGGTENTEAFF. The CDR3 coding sequence is TGTGCCAGCAGCCGGGGAGGAACGGAAAACACTGAAGCTTTCTTT.

This chain uses TRBV12-3 or TRBV12-4 with TRBJ2-7; 7 nucleotides line up with TRBD1. The CDR3 has 13 amino acids. The V gene end was trimmed by 5 bases and the J gene end by 5 bases; junction bases not matched to a gene: 6. CDR3 in DNA: TGTGCCAGCAGTCTGGACAGGTTAAACGAGCAGTACTTC. This encodes CASSLDRLNEQYF.

The V call is TRBV23-1, the J call TRBJ1-5; 7 positions match TRBD1. TRBV23-1 is designated an ORF whose function remains uncertain. The CDR3 loop spans 16 amino acids. The ends lost 8 bases at V and 3 bases at J; junction bases unmatched: 13. The CDR3 coding sequence is TGCGCCAGCCTATTAAGGGACAGCCCTTTCAATCAGCCCCAGCATTTT. Encoded protein: CASLLRDSPFNQPQHF.

The chain uses TRBV14 and TRBJ2-3; 11 bases match TRBD2. Germline V gene lookup returns CDR1 SGHDN and CDR2 FVKESK. The CDR3 extends over 16 amino acids. Trimming cost V 0 bases and J 2 bases; bases outside gene matches: 1. CDR3 protein: CASSQELAGATDTQYF. Written as DNA, the CDR3 is TGTGCCAGCAGCCAAGAACTAGCGGGGGCCACAGATACGCAGTATTTT.

The V and J genes are TRBV7-2 and TRBJ2-1; TRBD1 might be the D (6 bases). The CDR3 spans 15 residues. Germline loops: CDR1 SGHTA, CDR2 FQGNSA. The V end lost 4 bases, the J end lost 5 bases, and 15 bases lay between the germline ends. The CDR3 bases are TGTGCCAGCAGCTCTGATCAGGGGTACCACAATGAGCAGTTCTTC. Amino acids: CASSSDQGYHNEQFF.

The rearrangement uses TRBV12-3 or TRBV12-4 and TRBJ2-7; possibly TRBD1 or TRBD2 for D (5 bases each). Trimming left V 4 bases short and J 3 bases short, with 13 bases between. CDR3 length equals 14 residues. CDR3 bases: TGTGCCAGCAGTTCCCGGGACGTTGACTACGAGCAGTACTTC. Translation: CASSSRDVDYEQYF.

This clonotype appeared a few times. This chain uses TRBV9 with TRBJ2-7; D gene unclear. The CDR3 length is 14 residues. V dropped 0 bases and J dropped 2 bases, with 9 bases sitting between them. Germline CDR1 SGDLS, CDR2 YYNGEE. CDR3 coding DNA: TGTGCCAGCAGCGTAGAAGGGAACCCCTACGAGCAGTACTTC. This encodes CASSVEGNPYEQYF. Combining the CDR3 with reference TRBV9 and TRBJ2-7 gives the whole variable domain DSGVTQTPKHLITATGQRVTLRCSPRSGDLSVYWYQQSLDQGLQFLIQYYNGEERAKGNILERFSAQQFPDLHSELNLSSLELGDSALYFCASSVEGNPYEQYFGPGTRLTVT.

Only a few counts were recorded for this clonotype. The chain has TRBV20-1 and TRBJ2-1, with 9 positions matching TRBD1. CDR3 length equals 15 residues. V trimming: 6 bases; J trimming: 12 bases; junction bases outside the gene matches: 18. Germline assignment: CDR1 DFQATT and CDR2 SNEGSKA (reference sequence). The CDR3: CSAPRPGTGRFMQFF. The CDR3 DNA follows: TGCAGTGCCCCCCGCCCCGGGACAGGGAGATTTATGCAGTTCTTC.

Ten or more counts support this clonotype. The chain carries TRBV5-1 and TRBJ1-1, with a tentative D call TRBD1 (5 bases). The V end lost 1 base, the J end lost 2 bases, and 15 bases lay between the germline ends. The CDR3 has 16 residues. Germline loops: CDR1 SGHRS, CDR2 YFSETQ. The CDR3 DNA sequence: TGCGCCAGCAGCTTGACAGGACCGACTCATAACACTGAAGCTTTCTTT. Its protein is CASSLTGPTHNTEAFF.

With regard to this clonotype: Sequence at one end of the junction differs from germline and may be a read error. The chain uses TRBV29-1 and TRBJ2-7, with 7 bases that match TRBD1. Germline V gene sequence: CDR1 SQVTM, CDR2 ANQGSEA. CDR3 length equals 15 residues. This CDR3 is CSVIGTVSFSCEQYF. As DNA, the CDR3 is TGCAGCGTAATAGGGACAGTTTCGTTCTCCTGCGAGCAGTACTTC.

This clonotype came up a few times. This chain connects TRBV28 to TRBJ2-7; D possibly corresponds to TRBD2 (6 bases). Germline V gene data show CDR1 as MDHEN and CDR2 as SYDVKM. The ends were cut back, 3 bases at V and 2 bases at J, with 14 bases in the middle. The CDR3 runs 15 residues. Here the CDR3 DNA reads TGTGCCAGCAGTTTGGGCGGGGCCGATCCCTACGAGCAGTACGTC. It encodes CASSLGGADPYEQYV.

This clonotype occurred a few times. The rearrangement uses TRBV5-1 and TRBJ2-7, with 11 nucleotides matching TRBD1. Germline V gives CDR1 SGHRS, CDR2 YFSETQ. Trimming removed 2 bases from V and 0 bases from J; junction bases left unmatched: 1. This CDR3 has 15 amino acids. The CDR3 sequence: CASSFGTGGSYEQYV. The DNA of the CDR3 is TGCGCCAGCAGCTTCGGGACAGGGGGCTCCTACGAGCAGTACGTC.

The chain combines TRBV20-1 with TRBJ2-3; D may be TRBD2 (5 bases). V was trimmed by 5 bases and J by 3 bases, leaving 12 bases between them. Germline V gives CDR1 DFQATT, CDR2 SNEGSKA (reference sequence). The CDR3 is made up of 13 amino acids. The CDR3 protein is CSAPRVLTDTQYF. Here the CDR3 DNA reads TGCAGTGCTCCGAGGGTGTTAACAGATACGCAGTATTTT.

V is TRBV4-1 and J is TRBJ2-2; 7 bases map to TRBD1. The CDR3 length is 17 residues. CDR1 is MGHRA and CDR2 is YSYEKL in the germline V gene. Trimming took 1 base from V and 0 from J; bases not matched to a gene: 5. CDR3 sequence: CASSQAPGQANTGELFF. CDR3 DNA sequence: TGCGCCAGCAGCCAAGCCCCCGGACAGGCGAACACCGGGGAGCTGTTTTTT.

This clonotype was counted only a few times. This rearrangement joins TRBV6-2 or TRBV6-3 to TRBJ1-5; 9 nucleotides match TRBD1. Germline values: CDR1 MNHEY, CDR2 SVGEGT. The CDR3 is 14 amino acids. V gave up 7 bases and J gave up 9 bases; unmatched junction bases: 10. The DNA of the CDR3 is TGTGCCAGCAAAGGACAGGGGACGCAATGGCCCCAGCATTTT. Its translation: CASKGQGTQWPQHF.

The chain is built from TRBV5-5 and TRBJ2-2; D is perhaps TRBD2 (5 bases). The length of the CDR3 is 14 residues. Trimming took off 1 base at V and 6 bases at J, with 10 bases between the two ends. CDR1 SGHKS and CDR2 YYEKEE come from the germline V gene (reference sequence). CDR3 amino acids: CASSLSGLAGELFF. The CDR3 bases are TGTGCCAGCAGCTTGTCGGGGTTGGCCGGGGAGCTGTTTTTT. The variable domain in full, completed from reference TRBV5-5 and TRBJ2-2, reads DAGVTQSPTHLIKTRGQQVTLRCSPISGHKSVSWYQQVLGQGPQFIFQYYEKEERGRGNFPDRFSARQFPNYSSELNVNALLLGDSALYLCASSLSGLAGELFFGEGSRLTVL.

This clonotype was seen repeatedly, ten times or more. The chain joins TRBV5-1 to TRBJ2-5, with 10 bases fitting TRBD1. Germline loops: CDR1 SGHRS, CDR2 YFSETQ. The ends lost 0 bases at V and 3 bases at J; junction bases unmatched: 2. This CDR3 is built from 15 residues. CDR3 bases: TGCGCCAGCAGCTTGGCTGGGACAGGGGAAGAGACCCAGTACTTC. It translates to CASSLAGTGEETQYF. The variable domain in full, with the rest retrieved from reference TRBV5-1 and TRBJ2-5, is KAGVTQTPRYLIKTRGQQVTLSCSPISGHRSVSWYQQTPGQGLQFLFEYFSETQRNKGNFPGRFSGRQFSNSRSEMNVSTLELGDSALYLCASSLAGTGEETQYFGPGTRLLVL.

This clonotype was recorded a few times. The V and J genes are TRBV18 and TRBJ2-2; 8 bases align to TRBD1. J lost 6 bases, V lost 5 bases, and 2 bases had no gene match. There are 13 residues in the CDR3. Germline V gene sequence: CDR1 KGHSH, CDR2 LQKENI. CDR3 sequence: CASSSDRAGELFF. CDR3 nucleotide sequence: TGTGCCAGCTCATCGGACAGGGCCGGGGAGCTGTTTTTT.

The chain links TRBV9 to TRBJ1-4, with D possibly matching TRBD1 (5 bases). Per the germline V gene, CDR1 is SGDLS and CDR2 is YYNGEE. V was cut by 3 bases and J by 3 bases, with 12 bases left in between. This CDR3 contains 15 residues. CDR3 region: CASSAQGRSNEKLFF. As DNA, the CDR3 is TGTGCCAGCAGCGCCCAGGGTCGGTCTAATGAAAAACTGTTTTTT.

This clonotype has just a few counts. The V call is TRBV20-1, the J call TRBJ1-1, with a weak D call TRBD1 (5 bases). The CDR3 sequence is 13 residues long. Germline-derived CDR1 and CDR2 are DFQATT and SNEGSKA (reference sequence). CDR3 in DNA: TGCGGAACACAGACAGACCTGAACACTGAAGCTTTCTTT. This gives the protein CGTQTDLNTEAFF.

The V call is TRBV5-1, the J call TRBJ2-2; 12 nucleotides line up with TRBD2. The CDR3 runs to 18 residues. The V and J ends lost 5 bases and 3 bases, in that order; junction bases with no gene match: 11. Germline CDR1 is SGHRS and CDR2 is YFSETQ. CDR3 nucleotides: TGCGCCAGCAGTTCGGGACTAGCGGGTCTACGGGACACCGGGGAGCTGTTTTTT. It encodes CASSSGLAGLRDTGELFF.

In this sample, this clonotype turned up a few times. The rearrangement links TRBV30 to TRBJ2-7; 10 positions agree with TRBD2. V was pared by 6 bases and J by 3 bases, with 5 bases of the junction left unmatched. This CDR3 is 13 amino acids long. CDR1 and CDR2 (germline): GTSNPN, SVGIG (reference sequence). The CDR3 sequence is CACGTSVFYEQYF. For the CDR3, the DNA is TGTGCCTGCGGGACTAGCGTTTTCTACGAGCAGTACTTC.

This clonotype showed up just a few times. The chain carries TRBV9 and TRBJ2-5; tentatively, D is TRBD2 (6 bases). The CDR3 loop spans 14 amino acids. Trimming cost V 2 bases and J 0 bases, with 8 bases left between them. Germline CDR1 is SGDLS and CDR2 is YYNGEE. The CDR3 here is CASSVGDYQETQYF. DNA for the CDR3: TGTGCCAGCAGCGTTGGGGACTACCAAGAGACCCAGTACTTC.

This clonotype was seen at least ten times. V usage is TRBV5-1 and J usage is TRBJ2-7; unclear D gene. This CDR3 is built from 11 residues. The V end lost 4 bases, the J end lost 1 base, and 3 bases lay between the germline ends. Germline V gene data show CDR1 as SGHRS and CDR2 as YFSETQ. CDR3 region: CASSASYEQYF. CDR3 in DNA: TGCGCCAGCAGCGCGTCCTACGAGCAGTACTTC.